Following are 12 T cell receptor beta chains from one sample sequenced in a study of T cell responses to AZD1222 COVID-19 vaccine. Profiling relied on immunoSEQ multiplex PCR, and the TCRdb table lists in-frame clones only, not all of them. The data hold approximately 90,000 clones, with around 90% observed a single time. The material was peripheral blood, obtained on day 0 of AZD1222 vaccination. The receptors here all came from an adult in good health.

This chain uses TRBV28 with TRBJ2-3, with D unresolved. The CDR3 contains 11 residues. Germline lookup yields CDR1 MDHEN and CDR2 SYDVKM. Trimming left V 5 bases short and J 3 bases short, with 3 bases between. CDR3 coding DNA: TGTGCCAGCAGTCCGACAGATACGCAGTATTTT. This encodes CASSPTDTQYF. The whole variable domain, filled in from reference TRBV28 and TRBJ2-3, reads DVKVTQSSRYLVKRTGEKVFLECVQDMDHENMFWYRQDPGLGLRLIYFSYDVKMKEKGDIPEGYSVSREKKERFSLILESASTNQTSMYLCASSPTDTQYFGPGTRLTVL.

The chain links TRBV28 to TRBJ2-3; 13 nucleotides match TRBD2. CDR1 and CDR2 (germline): MDHEN, SYDVKM. J lost 3 bases, V lost 3 bases, and 6 bases had no gene match. The CDR3 runs 17 residues. This CDR3 reads CASSLGRTSGRTDTQYF. As DNA, the CDR3 is TGTGCCAGCAGTTTGGGGAGGACTAGCGGGAGAACAGATACGCAGTATTTT.

The chain links TRBV20-1 to TRBJ1-2; unclear D gene. The CDR3 length is 12 residues. Germline V gene sequence: CDR1 DFQATT, CDR2 SNEGSKA (reference sequence). V shed 3 bases and J shed 7 bases, with 12 bases lying between them. CDR3 sequence reads: CSASNGIGGYTF. The CDR3 coding sequence is TGCAGTGCTAGTAATGGAATAGGTGGCTACACCTTC.

The chain carries TRBV5-1 and TRBJ2-3; weak D call: TRBD2 (5 bases). Trimming stripped 1 base from V and 0 bases from J, with 12 bases between. Looked up from germline, CDR1 is SGHRS and CDR2 is YFSETQ. The CDR3 length is 16 residues. CDR3 loop: CASSLRGESSTDTQYF. CDR3 coding DNA: TGCGCCAGCAGCTTGCGGGGAGAATCTAGCACAGATACGCAGTATTTT.

The chain recombines TRBV2 with TRBJ1-2; perhaps TRBD1 as D (6 bases). The V gene's germline CDR1 is SNHLY and CDR2 FYNNEI. V lost 1 base and J 1 base, leaving 10 bases between the germline ends. There are 15 residues in the CDR3. The CDR3 coding sequence is TGTGCCAGCAGTGAAGTGGACAGTTATAACTATGGCTACACCTTC. Translating it yields CASSEVDSYNYGYTF.

The chain employs TRBV7-2 and TRBJ1-3; D is undetermined. The ends were cut back, 0 bases at V and 2 bases at J, with 2 bases in the middle. The CDR3 extends over 13 amino acids. CDR1 is SGHTA and CDR2 is FQGNSA in the germline V gene. CDR3 sequence: CASSLAAGNTIYF. The CDR3 DNA reads as TGTGCCAGCAGCTTAGCGGCTGGAAACACCATATATTTT.

The chain combines TRBV11-2 with TRBJ1-3; D is perhaps TRBD1 (5 bases). This CDR3 spans 13 amino acids. CDR1 is SGHAT, CDR2 FQNNGV, per germline. V gave up 4 bases and J gave up 7 bases, with 11 bases separating them. The DNA of the CDR3 is TGTGCCAGCAGCTCGAGAGGGGACAACACCATATATTTT. Translated, it gives CASSSRGDNTIYF.

The chain couples TRBV7-8 to TRBJ2-1; 7 bases are a match to TRBD2. J lost 7 bases, V lost 2 bases, and 11 bases had no gene match. The CDR3 contains 16 residues. Germline CDR1 reads SGHVS; CDR2 reads FQNEAQ. The CDR3 DNA follows: TGTGCCAGCAGCTTAAGTCTTGGGACTAACTCTAATGAGCAGTTCTTC. Residues: CASSLSLGTNSNEQFF.

The chain has TRBV6-2 or TRBV6-3 and TRBJ2-1; 8 bases agree with TRBD2. Germline CDR1 is MNHEY and CDR2 is SVGEGT. The CDR3 extends over 15 amino acids. The V segment lost 6 bases and the J segment 8 bases; nucleotides outside the gene matches: 12. The DNA for the CDR3 is TGTGCCAGCAGCCAAGCGGGAGTGTTTAGGGATGAGCAGTTCTTC. It translates to CASSQAGVFRDEQFF.

V usage is TRBV2 and J usage is TRBJ1-4; the D gene is possibly TRBD1 (5 bases). Trimming took off 7 bases at V and 8 bases at J, with 17 bases between the two ends. Germline lookup yields CDR1 SNHLY and CDR2 FYNNEI. This CDR3 has 14 amino acids. The chain's CDR3 is CASKIRWDGEKLFF. The CDR3 DNA sequence: TGTGCCAGCAAAATCAGGTGGGACGGGGAAAAACTGTTTTTT.

The CDR3 region is CASSPGTEETQYF. DNA for the CDR3: TGCGCCAGCAGCCCTGGGACAGAAGAGACCCAGTACTTC. The chain uses TRBV5-1 and TRBJ2-5; 7 bases are shared with TRBD1. In germline, CDR1 is SGHRS, CDR2 YFSETQ. With V trimmed by 4 bases and J by 3 bases, 3 bases remained unmatched. The CDR3 length is 13 residues.

This clone has a single count. The DNA of the CDR3 is TGTGCCACCAGTGATGCGACTAGCGGGAGGGGCAATGAGCAGTTCTTC. Translating it yields CATSDATSGRGNEQFF. The chain links TRBV24-1 to TRBJ2-1, with TRBD2 identical over 14 bases. The CDR3 consists of 16 residues. Germline loops: CDR1 KGHDR, CDR2 SFDVKD. J lost 6 bases, V lost 3 bases, and 3 bases had no gene match.